The 11 T cell receptor beta chains below come from one sample, sequenced in a study of blood T cell repertoires in COVID-19. The table came from immunoSEQ multiplex PCR; TCRdb's copy has only in-frame clones and leaves some out. Altogether under 200,000 clones are present, over 70% being singletons, with the ten largest covering around 5.3%. The sample was PBMCs or T cells enriched from blood (not recorded which). Source of these receptors: a woman aged 40 to 50 with acute COVID-19.

The chain carries TRBV9 and TRBJ1-5; D is uncertain. Germline values: CDR1 SGDLS, CDR2 YYNGEE. CDR3 length: 14 amino acids. V lost 3 bases and J 0 bases, leaving 7 bases between the germline ends. The CDR3 is CASSAEYSNQPQHF. The CDR3 DNA reads TGTGCCAGCAGCGCGGAGTATAGCAATCAGCCCCAGCATTTT.

The V gene is TRBV5-4, the J gene TRBJ2-2; 12 bases agree with TRBD2. Germline values: CDR1 SGHNT, CDR2 YYREEE (reference sequence). This CDR3 comprises 17 residues. The ends lost 4 bases at V and 5 bases at J; junction bases unmatched: 9. The CDR3 sequence: CASSQPGLAGRTGELFF. CDR3 coding DNA: TGTGCCAGCAGCCAGCCCGGACTAGCGGGACGTACCGGGGAGCTGTTTTTT.

This chain connects TRBV9 to TRBJ2-5; the D gene is possibly TRBD2 (6 bases). Germline loops: CDR1 SGDLS, CDR2 YYNGEE. Trimming shortened V by 5 bases and J by 3 bases, and 17 bases separated the two germline ends. This CDR3 spans 15 amino acids. CDR3 bases: TGTGCCAGCAGTGAGAGTTTAGCGGTCGAAGAGACCCAGTACTTC. Translation gives CASSESLAVEETQYF. Full variable domain (missing parts from reference TRBV9 and TRBJ2-5): DSGVTQTPKHLITATGQRVTLRCSPRSGDLSVYWYQQSLDQGLQFLIQYYNGEERAKGNILERFSAQQFPDLHSELNLSSLELGDSALYFCASSESLAVEETQYFGPGTRLLVL.

The rearrangement joins TRBV19 to TRBJ2-3; D is possibly TRBD2 (6 bases). This CDR3 spans 15 amino acids. Trimming stripped 5 bases from V and 5 bases from J, with 17 bases between. The germline V gene encodes CDR1 LNHDA and CDR2 SQIVND (reference sequence). The DNA for the CDR3 is TGTGCCAGTAGTTCCCGGCGGAGGGCGGTAGATACGCAGTATTTT. Residues: CASSSRRRAVDTQYF.

The rearrangement joins TRBV19 to TRBJ1-6, with 7 bases lining up with TRBD1. Germline assignment: CDR1 LNHDA and CDR2 SQIVND (reference sequence). CDR3 length equals 16 residues. The trim removed 5 bases at V and 9 bases at J, leaving 13 bases unmatched. CDR3 amino acids: CASSSTWTGLVSPLHF. DNA for the CDR3: TGTGCCAGTAGTTCAACCTGGACAGGCCTCGTTTCACCCCTCCACTTT.

This chain links TRBV5-4 with TRBJ2-1, with 9 bases identical to TRBD2. V lost 2 bases, J lost 6 bases, and 9 bases stayed unmatched. This CDR3 comprises 16 residues. Germline lookup yields CDR1 SGHNT and CDR2 YYREEE (reference sequence). The CDR3 sequence: CASSFGGASGTNEQFF. DNA of the CDR3: TGTGCCAGCAGCTTCGGGGGGGCTAGCGGGACCAATGAGCAGTTCTTC.

This clone was observed a few times. The chain is built from TRBV7-6 and TRBJ2-7, with D possibly being TRBD2 (6 bases). Germline assignment: CDR1 SGHVS and CDR2 FNYEAQ. V was cut by 5 bases and J by 0 bases, with 20 bases left in between. This CDR3 is 17 amino acids long. Here the CDR3 reads CASSAESIAESSYEQYF. CDR3 DNA sequence: TGTGCCAGCAGCGCGGAGTCAATAGCGGAGAGCTCCTACGAGCAGTACTTC.

The chain combines TRBV3-1 (or the pseudogene TRBV3-2) with TRBJ2-3, with D possibly matching TRBD2 (5 bases). Deletions cut 0 bases from V and 1 base from J, with 8 bases between. The CDR3 spans 15 residues. In germline, CDR1 is LGHDT, CDR2 YNNKEL (reference sequence). CDR3 DNA sequence: TGTGCCAGCAGCCAAGACTACGGGGGCACAGATACGCAGTATTTT. Encoded protein: CASSQDYGGTDTQYF.

This sequence joins TRBV4-2 and TRBJ2-3; D possibly corresponds to TRBD2 (5 bases). The CDR3 length is 18 residues. Trimming shortened V by 1 base and J by 6 bases, and 23 bases separated the two germline ends. Per germline, CDR1 LGHNA and CDR2 YNFKEQ. The CDR3 DNA reads as TGTGCCAGCAGCCAAGCTGTGGGGTCTAGCCAACATCCGGATACGCAGTATTTT. Translation: CASSQAVGSSQHPDTQYF.

The chain recombines TRBV7-9 with TRBJ2-7; D is possibly TRBD2 (5 bases). The CDR3 length is 13 residues. Trimming removed 5 bases at V and 1 base at J, with 9 bases between. Looked up from germline, CDR1 is SEHNR and CDR2 is FQNEAQ (reference sequence). The CDR3 DNA follows: TGTGCCAGCAGCACCAGGACTTCCTACGAGCAGTACTTC. Translated, it gives CASSTRTSYEQYF.

This clone was observed a handful of times. This sequence joins TRBV5-1 and TRBJ1-1; the match to TRBD1 covers 7 bases. The V gene's germline CDR1 is SGHRS and CDR2 YFSETQ. The ends lost 2 bases at V and 7 bases at J; junction bases unmatched: 8. This CDR3 region has 14 residues. The CDR3 protein is CASSFLQGMNEAFF. CDR3 nucleotides: TGCGCCAGCAGCTTTCTACAGGGGATGAATGAAGCTTTCTTT.